This TCR beta chain was sequenced in a study of blood T cell repertoires in COVID-19. Losses at the gene ends were 3 bases for V and 9 bases for J; bases not matched to a gene: 7. Germline CDR1 and CDR2: LGHDT and YNNKEL (reference sequence). This CDR3 is built from 14 residues. The data were produced by immunoSEQ multiplex PCR, yet TCRdb's version contains in-frame clones alone and is incomplete. The repertoire holds 350,000 or so clones, with approximately 91% as singletons. The receptor's source is a woman aged 25 to 45 who had been exposed to COVID-19. V usage is TRBV3-1 (or the pseudogene TRBV3-2) and J usage is TRBJ2-2; 7 nucleotides agree with TRBD1. Sample: PBMCs or T cells enriched from blood (not recorded which). CDR3 nucleotides: TGTGCCAGCAGCCAGGCCACAGGGGTGAGGGAGCTGTTTTTT. Residues: CASSQATGVRELFF.